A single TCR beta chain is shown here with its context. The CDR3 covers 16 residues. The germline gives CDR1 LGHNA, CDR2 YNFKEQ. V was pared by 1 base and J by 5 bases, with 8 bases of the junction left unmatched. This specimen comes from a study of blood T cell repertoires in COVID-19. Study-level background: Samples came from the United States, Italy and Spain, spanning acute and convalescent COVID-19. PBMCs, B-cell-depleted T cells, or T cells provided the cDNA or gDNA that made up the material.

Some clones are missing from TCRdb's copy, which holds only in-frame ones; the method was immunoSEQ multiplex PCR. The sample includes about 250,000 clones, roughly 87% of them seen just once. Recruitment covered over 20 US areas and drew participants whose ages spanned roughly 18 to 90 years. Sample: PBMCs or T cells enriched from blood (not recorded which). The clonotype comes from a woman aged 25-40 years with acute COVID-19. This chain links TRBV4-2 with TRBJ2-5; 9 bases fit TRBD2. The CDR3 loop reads CASSQGSSGAGETQYF. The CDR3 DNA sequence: TGTGCCAGCAGCCAAGGTTCTAGCGGGGCCGGGGAGACCCAGTACTTC.